This is a list of T cell receptor beta chains from one sample in a study of blood T cell repertoires in COVID-19. The assay was immunoSEQ multiplex PCR, and TCRdb's table has in-frame clones only and misses some. The table includes approximately 18,000 clones, 85% to 95% detected once. The material sequenced was peripheral blood. The receptors stem from a human donor in a cohort sampled during active COVID-19. CDR3s include the opening cysteine and the closing phenylalanine or tryptophan. The D gene is left open where the match is weak. Only some rows state a clone size, as once, few, many or a class for expanded clones.

CDR3nt	CDR3aa	j_gene	d_gene	abundance	v_gene
TGTGCCAGCAGCTTGGTCGGGACAGGGTCCTCTGGGGCCAACGTCCTGACTTTC	CASSLVGTGSSGANVLTF	TRBJ2-6	TRBD1	.	TRBV7-2
TGCGCCAGCAGCCAATTCGCAGGGGGTGAGCAGTACTTC	CASSQFAGGEQYF	TRBJ2-7	TRBD1	.	TRBV4-3
TGTGCCAGCAGCGTACCTACGTCCCGGGACAGGAATCTCCTCTCTGGGGCCAACGTCCTGACTTTC	CASSVPTSRDRNLLSGANVLTF	TRBJ2-6	TRBD1	once	TRBV9
TGTGCCAGCAGTCCCCCGGACAGAACTAACTATGGCTACACCTTC	CASSPPDRTNYGYTF	TRBJ1-2	.	.	TRBV28
TGTGCCAGCAGAGATACTCAGGGGTACACTGAAGCTTTCTTT	CASRDTQGYTEAFF	TRBJ1-1	.	.	TRBV3-1/TRBV3-2
TGTGCCAGCAGCTGGGGTCAGGGTGAATCACCCCTCCACTTT	CASSWGQGESPLHF	TRBJ1-6	.	.	TRBV7-9
TGTGCCAGCAGCCTCTCGGCGGCTAGCACAGATACGCAGTATTTT	CASSLSAASTDTQYF	TRBJ2-3	.	.	TRBV11-1
TGTGCCAGTAATCAGGGGGCTAGGGCTGAAGCTTTCTTT	CASNQGARAEAFF	TRBJ1-1	TRBD1	once	TRBV19
TGTGCCAGCAGCTCGCAACAGGGTATTCATTACGGCTACACCTTC	CASSSQQGIHYGYTF	TRBJ1-2	.	.	TRBV7-9
TGTGCCAGCAGTAGGGGGGGGAACGAGCAGTACTTC	CASSRGGNEQYF	TRBJ2-7	.	.	TRBV6-5
TGTGCCGCGGACGGGGAGCTAGGTGGGCAGTACTTC	CAADGELGGQYF	TRBJ2-7	.	.	TRBV30
TGTGCCGGATCGATGCGGGAGGGCTACGAGCAGTACTTC	CAGSMREGYEQYF	TRBJ2-7	TRBD2	.	TRBV7-2
TGTGCCAGCAGCTTGGGAGTATCGGTAGCGGGAGAGGGTGAGCAGTTCTTC	CASSLGVSVAGEGEQFF	TRBJ2-1	TRBD2	once	TRBV5-8
TGCGCCAGCAGCTTTCGGGTAGGGAACACTGAAGCTTTCTTT	CASSFRVGNTEAFF	TRBJ1-1	.	.	TRBV5-1
TGTGCCAGCAGCCAAAATTTCCCGGGACTAGCGGCGAGCACAGATACGCAGTATTTT	CASSQNFPGLAASTDTQYF	TRBJ2-3	TRBD2	.	TRBV3-1/TRBV3-2
TGTGCCAGCAGCCCCGGCGGGACTTATGAGCAGTTCTTC	CASSPGGTYEQFF	TRBJ2-1	.	.	TRBV6-5
TGTGCCAGCAGTGAGTCGTTCTCGGGACAGCTCTACGAGCAGTACTTC	CASSESFSGQLYEQYF	TRBJ2-7	TRBD1	.	TRBV6-1
TGTGCCTGGAGTGTAGCCAGGGGGATGGTCATTAGCAATCAGCCCCAGCATTTT	CAWSVARGMVISNQPQHF	TRBJ1-5	TRBD1	.	TRBV30
TGTGCCAGCAGCGTCACCGGGACAGGAAGCAATCAGCCCCAGCATTTT	CASSVTGTGSNQPQHF	TRBJ1-5	TRBD1	.	TRBV7-2
TGCGCCAGCAGCCTGTCCAAGTGGACGGGAGAGCAGTACTTC	CASSLSKWTGEQYF	TRBJ2-7	.	.	TRBV4-3
TGTGCCAGCAGCCTACAGGGTAATCAGCCCCAGCATTTT	CASSLQGNQPQHF	TRBJ1-5	.	.	TRBV7-9
TGTGCCAGCAGCCAAGAGTTTCAGGTAACCTACGAGCAGTACTTC	CASSQEFQVTYEQYF	TRBJ2-7	.	.	TRBV4-2
TGTGCCAGCCGCGCGGGCCTGGGAGAGACCCAGTACTTC	CASRAGLGETQYF	TRBJ2-5	.	.	TRBV3-1/TRBV3-2
TGTGCCAGCACCCTGGACAGTACGGGTTATGGCTACACCTTC	CASTLDSTGYGYTF	TRBJ1-2	.	once	TRBV6-6
TGTGCCAGTAGTATAGCCAGGAACACTGAAGCTTTCTTT	CASSIARNTEAFF	TRBJ1-1	.	.	TRBV19
TGTGCCAGCACCCTCCAGTCAGGGAATAATGAAAAACTGTTTTTT	CASTLQSGNNEKLFF	TRBJ1-4	.	.	TRBV7-9
TGTGCCAGCAGCCCGGGACAGAACTACTACGAGCAGTACTTC	CASSPGQNYYEQYF	TRBJ2-7	TRBD1	.	TRBV6-5
TGTGCCAGCAGATATCCAAACAGGGTAGTCGATGGCTACACCTTC	CASRYPNRVVDGYTF	TRBJ1-2	.	.	TRBV28
TGCGCCAGCAGTGATATACCCCGAGGGGAGACCCAGTACTTC	CASSDIPRGETQYF	TRBJ2-5	.	.	TRBV10-1
TGTGCCAGCATGAGCGACAGGGACTCCGTCCTGAGGAATTCACCCCTCCACTTT	CASMSDRDSVLRNSPLHF	TRBJ1-6	TRBD1	.	TRBV7-9
TGTGCCAGCAGCTTATTCAGTGTGGCACACGAGCAGTACTTC	CASSLFSVAHEQYF	TRBJ2-7	.	once	TRBV5-6
TGTGCCAGCAGTGACGCACCGGGACTAGGTTCCGCCGAGCAGTACTTC	CASSDAPGLGSAEQYF	TRBJ2-7	TRBD2	.	TRBV2